This entry is about one T cell receptor (beta chain). Using immunoSEQ multiplex PCR, the repertoire was profiled, and TCRdb retains in-frame clones only, with some absent. The table has some 130,000 clones, approximately 94% seen once. Germline V gene data show CDR1 as SNHLY and CDR2 as FYNNEI. Trimming took 4 bases from V and 2 from J, leaving 12 bases between them. The CDR3 runs to 14 residues. This sample stems from a study of T cell responses to AZD1222 COVID-19 vaccine. This TCR was recovered from an adult in good health. The rearrangement uses TRBV2 and TRBJ2-7; no clear D gene. The sample in question was peripheral blood, obtained on day 0 of AZD1222 vaccination. This chain's CDR3 is CASSVSEDTYEQYF. CDR3 DNA sequence: TGTGCCAGCAGTGTTTCTGAAGACACCTACGAGCAGTACTTC.